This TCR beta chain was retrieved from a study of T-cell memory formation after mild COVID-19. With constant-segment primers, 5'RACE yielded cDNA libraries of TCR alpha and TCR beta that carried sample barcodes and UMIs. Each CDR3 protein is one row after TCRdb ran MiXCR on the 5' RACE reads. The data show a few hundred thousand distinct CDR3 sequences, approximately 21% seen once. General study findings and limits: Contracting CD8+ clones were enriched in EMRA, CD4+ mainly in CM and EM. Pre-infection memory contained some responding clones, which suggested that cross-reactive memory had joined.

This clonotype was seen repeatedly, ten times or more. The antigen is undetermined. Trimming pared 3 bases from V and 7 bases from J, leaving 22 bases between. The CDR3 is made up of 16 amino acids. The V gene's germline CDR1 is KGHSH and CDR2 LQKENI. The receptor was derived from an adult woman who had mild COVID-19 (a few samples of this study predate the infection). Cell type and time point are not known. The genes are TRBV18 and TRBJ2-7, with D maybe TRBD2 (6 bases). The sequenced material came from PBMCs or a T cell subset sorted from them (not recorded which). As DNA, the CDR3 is TGTGCCAGCTCACCTCTCCGAGGGACTGGTGAAATAGAGCAGTACTTC. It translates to CASSPLRGTGEIEQYF.